The 8 T cell receptor beta chains given below trace back to one sample, sequenced in a study of cytomegalovirus exposure and HLA in healthy donors. PCR used 60 Vbeta primers and 13 Jbeta primers. The assay was immunoSEQ multiplex PCR, and TCRdb's table has in-frame clones only and misses some. The sample has about 62,000 clones; 70% to 75% are singletons. The sample taken for sequencing was PBMCs. These receptors were collected from a woman aged 30 to 39 in good health and CMV-seronegative.

The chain uses TRBV6-1 and TRBJ2-7; D possibly corresponds to TRBD2 (5 bases). Germline loops: CDR1 MNHNS, CDR2 SASEGT. The CDR3 totals 14 residues. V dropped 3 bases and J dropped 6 bases, with 15 bases sitting between them. The CDR3 DNA is TGTGCCAGCAGTGATCAGTCCCGGGCGGGCGAGCAGTACTTC. Its translation: CASSDQSRAGEQYF.

The chain recombines TRBV5-1 with TRBJ2-7; TRBD1 aligns across 7 bases. J was trimmed by 0 bases and V by 2 bases; bases with no gene match: 5. CDR3 length: 15 amino acids. Per germline, CDR1 SGHRS and CDR2 YFSETQ. The CDR3 DNA is TGCGCCAGCAGCTTCGACAGGGCGGTCTCCTACGAGCAGTACTTC. Translating it yields CASSFDRAVSYEQYF.

This clone was seen more than once but under ten times. The sample holds other DNA sequences that translate to the same CDR3. J is TRBJ1-2 and V is TRBV19; unclear D gene. Per germline, CDR1 LNHDA and CDR2 SQIVND (reference sequence). The CDR3 contains 14 residues. The V end was cut by 6 bases, the J end by 8 bases, with 19 bases between. CDR3 coding DNA: TGTGCCAGTAGCAAAGAAAAGGCGGCCTACGGCTACACCTTC. Residues: CASSKEKAAYGYTF.

In its sample, this clone was seen a few times. J is TRBJ2-7 and V is TRBV7-8; 12 positions match TRBD1. Germline trimming cut 4 bases from V and 4 bases from J; bases unmatched to any gene: 5. CDR3 length: 15 amino acids. CDR1 and CDR2 from the germline V gene are SGHVS and FQNEAQ. The CDR3, as DNA: TGTGCCAGCAGCTGGGGGGACAGGGGGCAATACGAGCAGTACTTC. As protein: CASSWGDRGQYEQYF.

This clone was counted a few times. The V and J genes are TRBV7-9 and TRBJ1-3; D remains ambiguous. Trimming took 4 bases from V and 8 from J, leaving 15 bases between them. There are 14 residues in the CDR3. Per germline, CDR1 SEHNR and CDR2 FQNEAQ (reference sequence). CDR3 residues: CASSSPPSVDTIYF. The CDR3 DNA is TGTGCCAGCAGCTCTCCTCCGTCAGTGGACACCATATATTTT.

The genes are TRBV7-8 and TRBJ2-5; 15 positions agree with TRBD2. This CDR3 spans 18 amino acids. CDR1 SGHVS and CDR2 FQNEAQ come from the germline V gene. V trimming: 1 base; J trimming: 4 bases; junction bases outside the gene matches: 7. The CDR3 sequence: CASSLGGLAGGKLETQYF. CDR3 DNA: TGTGCCAGCAGCTTAGGCGGACTAGCGGGAGGGAAGTTAGAGACCCAGTACTTC. Full variable domain (rest looked up from reference TRBV7-8 and TRBJ2-5): GAGVSQSPRYKVAKRGQDVALRCDPISGHVSLFWYQQALGQGPEFLTYFQNEAQLDKSGLPSDRFFAERPEGSVSTLKIQRTQQEDSAVYLCASSLGGLAGGKLETQYFGPGTRLLVL.

The rearrangement uses TRBV7-2 and TRBJ1-2; D is unclear. The ends were cut back, 1 base at V and 7 bases at J, with 10 bases in the middle. The germline V gene encodes CDR1 SGHTA and CDR2 FQGNSA. This CDR3 is built from 13 residues. As DNA, the CDR3 is TGTGCCAGCAGCTTAGGCCCACAGTCTGGCTACACCTTC. Translated, it gives CASSLGPQSGYTF.

The chain couples TRBV6-5 to TRBJ2-2; D possibly corresponds to TRBD1 (8 bases). V gave up 0 bases and J gave up 6 bases, with 14 bases separating them. CDR3 length: 16 residues. Germline V gives CDR1 MNHEY, CDR2 SVGAGI. This CDR3 is CASSYSNRGGPGELFF. In DNA, the CDR3 is TGTGCCAGCAGTTACTCGAACAGGGGGGGGCCCGGGGAGCTGTTTTTT.